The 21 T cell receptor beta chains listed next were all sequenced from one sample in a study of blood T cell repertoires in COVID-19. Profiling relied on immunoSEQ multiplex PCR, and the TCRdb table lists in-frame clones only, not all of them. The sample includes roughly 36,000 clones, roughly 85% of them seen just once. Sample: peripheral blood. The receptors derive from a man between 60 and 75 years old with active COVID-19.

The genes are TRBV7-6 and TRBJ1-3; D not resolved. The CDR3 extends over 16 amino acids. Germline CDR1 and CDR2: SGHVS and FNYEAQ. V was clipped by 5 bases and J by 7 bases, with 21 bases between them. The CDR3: CASSPTLAGFSNTIYF. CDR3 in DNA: TGTGCCAGCAGCCCTACATTGGCGGGGTTCTCGAACACCATATATTTT.

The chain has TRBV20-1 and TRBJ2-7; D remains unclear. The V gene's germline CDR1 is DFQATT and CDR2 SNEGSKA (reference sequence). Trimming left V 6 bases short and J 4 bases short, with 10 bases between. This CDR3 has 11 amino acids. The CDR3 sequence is CSAAVEYEQYF. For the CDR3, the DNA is TGCAGTGCCGCTGTGGAGTACGAGCAGTACTTC.

CDR3 residues: CASSWGGSSYNEQFF. The CDR3 region has the DNA TGTGCCAGCAGCTGGGGCGGGAGCTCCTACAATGAGCAGTTCTTC. The chain joins TRBV5-8 to TRBJ2-1; 7 bases are shared with TRBD2. This CDR3 region has 15 residues. Germline assignment: CDR1 SGHTS and CDR2 YDEGEE. With V trimmed by 3 bases and J by 0 bases, 3 bases remained unmatched.

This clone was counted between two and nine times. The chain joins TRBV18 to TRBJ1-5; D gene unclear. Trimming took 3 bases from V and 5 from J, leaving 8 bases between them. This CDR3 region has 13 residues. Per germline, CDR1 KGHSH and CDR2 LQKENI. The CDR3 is CASSPEGHQPQHF. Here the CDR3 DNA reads TGTGCCAGCTCACCGGAGGGTCATCAGCCCCAGCATTTT.

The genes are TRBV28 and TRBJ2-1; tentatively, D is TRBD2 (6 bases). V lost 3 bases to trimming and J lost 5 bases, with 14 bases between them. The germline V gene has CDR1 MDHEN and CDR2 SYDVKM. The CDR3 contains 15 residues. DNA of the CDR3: TGTGCCAGCAGTTTTTGGCTGGGAGGAAACAATGAGCAGTTCTTC. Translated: CASSFWLGGNNEQFF.

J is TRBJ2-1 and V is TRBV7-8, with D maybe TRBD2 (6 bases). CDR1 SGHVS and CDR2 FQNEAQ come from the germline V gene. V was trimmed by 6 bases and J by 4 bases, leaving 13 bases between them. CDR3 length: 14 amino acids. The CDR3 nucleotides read TGTGCCAGCAGGACGGGACTGGAATACAATGAGCAGTTCTTC. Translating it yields CASRTGLEYNEQFF.

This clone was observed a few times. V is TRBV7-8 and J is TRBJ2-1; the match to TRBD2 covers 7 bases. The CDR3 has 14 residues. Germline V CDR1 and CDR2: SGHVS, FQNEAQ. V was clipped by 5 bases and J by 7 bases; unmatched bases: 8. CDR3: CASSRGLVGNEQFF. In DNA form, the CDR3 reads TGTGCCAGCAGCCGAGGACTAGTTGGGAATGAGCAGTTCTTC.

The CDR3 protein is CASSFGLAEGLGTDTQYF. CDR3 bases: TGTGCCAGCAGCTTCGGCCTAGCGGAAGGGCTGGGCACAGATACGCAGTATTTT. The J gene is TRBJ2-3, the V gene TRBV7-9; 7 bases map to TRBD2. V was clipped by 3 bases and J by 1 base; unmatched bases: 13. Germline V CDR1 and CDR2: SEHNR, FQNEAQ (reference sequence). The CDR3 consists of 18 residues.

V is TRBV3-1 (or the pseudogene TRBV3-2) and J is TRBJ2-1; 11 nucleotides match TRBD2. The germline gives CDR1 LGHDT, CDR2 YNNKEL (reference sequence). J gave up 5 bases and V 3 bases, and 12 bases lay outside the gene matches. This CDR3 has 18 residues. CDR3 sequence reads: CASSHSLLGTSGNNEQFF. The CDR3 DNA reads TGTGCCAGCAGCCATTCCCTGCTGGGGACTAGCGGTAACAATGAGCAGTTCTTC.

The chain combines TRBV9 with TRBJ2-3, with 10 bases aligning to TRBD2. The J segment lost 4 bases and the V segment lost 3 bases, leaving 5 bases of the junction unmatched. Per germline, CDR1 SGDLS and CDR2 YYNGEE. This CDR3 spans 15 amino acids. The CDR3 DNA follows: TGTGCCAGCAGCGGGGCTAGCGGGAGATCAGATACGCAGTATTTT. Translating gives CASSGASGRSDTQYF.

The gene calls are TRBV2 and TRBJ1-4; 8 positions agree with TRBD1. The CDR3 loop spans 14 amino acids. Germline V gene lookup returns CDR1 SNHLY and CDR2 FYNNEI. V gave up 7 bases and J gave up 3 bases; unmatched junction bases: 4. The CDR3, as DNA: TGTGCCAGCATGCGGACAGGGCCTAATGAAAAACTGTTTTTT. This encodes CASMRTGPNEKLFF.

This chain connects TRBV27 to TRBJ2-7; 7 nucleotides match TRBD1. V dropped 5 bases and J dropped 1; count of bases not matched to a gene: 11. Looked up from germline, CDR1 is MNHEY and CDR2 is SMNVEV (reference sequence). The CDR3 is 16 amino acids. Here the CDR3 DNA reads TGTGCCAGCAGTCCCCGACAGGGACGAAATTCCTACGAGCAGTACTTC. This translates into CASSPRQGRNSYEQYF.

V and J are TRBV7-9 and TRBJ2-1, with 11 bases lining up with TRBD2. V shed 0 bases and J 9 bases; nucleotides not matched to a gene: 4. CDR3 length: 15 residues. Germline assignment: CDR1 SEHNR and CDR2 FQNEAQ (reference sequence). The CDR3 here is CASSLALAGAGEQFF. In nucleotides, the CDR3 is TGTGCCAGCAGCTTAGCACTAGCGGGAGCGGGTGAGCAGTTCTTC.

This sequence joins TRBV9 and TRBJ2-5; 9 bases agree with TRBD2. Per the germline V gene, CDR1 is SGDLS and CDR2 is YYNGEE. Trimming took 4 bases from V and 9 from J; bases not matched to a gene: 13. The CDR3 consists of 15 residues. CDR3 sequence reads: CASSPIAGASGAQYF. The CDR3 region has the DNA TGTGCCAGCAGCCCAATAGCGGGAGCGTCCGGGGCCCAGTACTTC.

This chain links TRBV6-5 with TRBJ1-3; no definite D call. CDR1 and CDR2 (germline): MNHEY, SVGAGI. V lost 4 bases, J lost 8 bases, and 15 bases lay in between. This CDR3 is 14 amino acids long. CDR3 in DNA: TGTGCCAGCAGTTCCCATCCGGAGGTCGACACCATATATTTT. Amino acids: CASSSHPEVDTIYF.

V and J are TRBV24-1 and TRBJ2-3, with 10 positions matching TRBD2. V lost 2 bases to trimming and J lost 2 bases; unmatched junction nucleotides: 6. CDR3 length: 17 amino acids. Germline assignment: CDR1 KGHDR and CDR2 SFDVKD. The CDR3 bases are TGTGCCACCAGTGATTCCCGACTAGCGGGTATCACAGATACGCAGTATTTT. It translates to CATSDSRLAGITDTQYF.

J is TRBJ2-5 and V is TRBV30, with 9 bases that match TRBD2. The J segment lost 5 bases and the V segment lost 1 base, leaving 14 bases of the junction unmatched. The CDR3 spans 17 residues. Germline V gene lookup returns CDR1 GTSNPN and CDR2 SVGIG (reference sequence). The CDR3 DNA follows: TGTGCCTGGAGTGATGTGCCGCGGGAGGGCCCAGGGGAGACCCAGTACTTC. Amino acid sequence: CAWSDVPREGPGETQYF.

CDR3 in DNA: TGTGCCTGGAGTCCCCGGACTAGTCGCGAGCAGTACGTC. It is translated as CAWSPRTSREQYV. The chain has TRBV30 and TRBJ2-7; 7 bases match TRBD2. There are 13 residues in the CDR3. V was pared by 2 bases and J by 6 bases, with 7 bases of the junction left unmatched. In germline, CDR1 is GTSNPN, CDR2 SVGIG (reference sequence).

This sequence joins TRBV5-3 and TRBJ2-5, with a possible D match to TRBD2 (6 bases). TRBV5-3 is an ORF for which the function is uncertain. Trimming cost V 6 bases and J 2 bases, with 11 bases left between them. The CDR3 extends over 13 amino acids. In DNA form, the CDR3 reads TGTGCCAGAATGGGCGGGGTACAAGAGACCCAGTACTTC. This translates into CARMGGVQETQYF.

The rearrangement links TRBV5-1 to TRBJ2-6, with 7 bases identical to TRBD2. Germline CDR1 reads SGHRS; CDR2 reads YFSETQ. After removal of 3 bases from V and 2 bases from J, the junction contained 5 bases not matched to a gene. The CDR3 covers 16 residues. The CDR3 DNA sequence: TGCGCCAGCAGCTCTGGTCGGGGGGCTGGGGCCAACGTCCTGACTTTC. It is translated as CASSSGRGAGANVLTF.

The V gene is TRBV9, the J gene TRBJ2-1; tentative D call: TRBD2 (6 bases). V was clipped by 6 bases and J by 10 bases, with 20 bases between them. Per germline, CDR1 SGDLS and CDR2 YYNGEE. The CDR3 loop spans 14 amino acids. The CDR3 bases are TGTGCCAGCAAACCCTCTATAACGGGAGACGAGCAGTTCTTC. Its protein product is CASKPSITGDEQFF.